This T cell receptor (beta chain) was sequenced during a study of blood T cell repertoires in COVID-19. Across the study: Nucleic acid was either cDNA or gDNA, and it came from T cells, B-cell-depleted T cells, or PBMCs.

The CDR3 runs to 13 residues. Trimming pared 6 bases from V and 0 bases from J, leaving 8 bases between. Seattle enrolled patients during active infection and tracked them longitudinally. In the source study's methods: From reference gene primer amplification, estimates of nucleated cell counts were derived. Some clones are missing from TCRdb's copy, which holds only in-frame ones; the method was immunoSEQ multiplex PCR. V and J calls and clone size are given by that table; D and trimming were obtained from the DNA. Counted here are approximately 230,000 clones, approximately 88% occurring once; the ten biggest clones make up 6.3%.

Sequencing was done on a sample of peripheral blood. The origin of this receptor is a woman aged 25 to 45 with COVID-19, enrolled during active disease. V usage is TRBV12-3 or TRBV12-4 and J usage is TRBJ1-1; D is ambiguous. CDR3 coding DNA: TGTGCCAGCAGACTAACAATGAACACTGAAGCTTTCTTT. Translation gives CASRLTMNTEAFF.